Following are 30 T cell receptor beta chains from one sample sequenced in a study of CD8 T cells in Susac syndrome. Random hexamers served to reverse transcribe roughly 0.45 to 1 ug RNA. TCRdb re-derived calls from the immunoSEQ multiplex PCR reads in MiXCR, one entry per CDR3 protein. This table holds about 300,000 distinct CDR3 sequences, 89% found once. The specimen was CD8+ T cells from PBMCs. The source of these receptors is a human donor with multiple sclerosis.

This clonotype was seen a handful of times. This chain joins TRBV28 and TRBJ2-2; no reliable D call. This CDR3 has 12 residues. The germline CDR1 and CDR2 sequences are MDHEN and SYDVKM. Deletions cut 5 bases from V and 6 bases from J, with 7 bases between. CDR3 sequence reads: CASSPLPGELFF. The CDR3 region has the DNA TGTGCCAGCAGTCCACTTCCCGGGGAGCTGTTTTTT.

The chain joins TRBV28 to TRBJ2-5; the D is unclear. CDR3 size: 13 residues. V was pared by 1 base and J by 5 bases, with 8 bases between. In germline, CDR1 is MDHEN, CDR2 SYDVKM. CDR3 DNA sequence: TGTGCCAGCAGTTTATCCAACAGCGAGACCCAGTACTTC. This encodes CASSLSNSETQYF.

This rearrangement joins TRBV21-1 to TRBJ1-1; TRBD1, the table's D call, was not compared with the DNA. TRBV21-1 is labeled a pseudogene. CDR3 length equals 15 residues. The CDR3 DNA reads TGTGCCAGCAGCAAAGCTACAGGGGTGAACACTGAAGCTTTCTTT. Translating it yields CASSKATGVNTEAFF.

CDR3 residues: CASSQLTGDSYEQYF. CDR3 nucleotides: TGTGCCAGCAGCCAACTCACGGGGGACTCCTACGAGCAGTACTTC. The chain recombines TRBV11-1 with TRBJ2-7; maybe TRBD2 (6 bases). Germline CDR1 SGHAT, CDR2 FQDESV (reference sequence). This CDR3 has 15 amino acids. Trimming stripped 5 bases from V and 0 bases from J, with 14 bases between.

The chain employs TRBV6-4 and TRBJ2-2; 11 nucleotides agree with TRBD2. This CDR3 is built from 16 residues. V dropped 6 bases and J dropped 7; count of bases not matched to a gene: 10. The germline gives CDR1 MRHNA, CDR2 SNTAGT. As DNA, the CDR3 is TGTGCCAGCAGCGAAGAAGGGACTAGCGGTAGCGGGGAGCTGTTTTTT. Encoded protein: CASSEEGTSGSGELFF.

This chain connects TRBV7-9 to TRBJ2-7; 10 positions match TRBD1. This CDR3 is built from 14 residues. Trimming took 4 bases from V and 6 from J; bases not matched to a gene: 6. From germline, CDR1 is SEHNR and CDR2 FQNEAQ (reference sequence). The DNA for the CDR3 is TGTGCCAGCAGCTCGAAGGGACAGGGGTCCGAGCAGTACTTC. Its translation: CASSSKGQGSEQYF.

CDR3 protein: CASSLRDSSAGNTIYF. The CDR3 region has the DNA TGTGCCAGCAGCCTCCGGGACTCCTCAGCGGGAAACACCATATATTTT. The chain links TRBV12-3 or TRBV12-4 to TRBJ1-3; a weak D match, TRBD1 (5 bases). CDR3 length: 16 amino acids. The V end was cut by 6 bases, the J end by 4 bases, with 19 bases between.

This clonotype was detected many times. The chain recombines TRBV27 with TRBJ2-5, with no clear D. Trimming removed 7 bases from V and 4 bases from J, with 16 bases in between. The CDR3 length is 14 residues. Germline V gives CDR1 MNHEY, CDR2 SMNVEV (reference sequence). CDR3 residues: CASKEFSALETQYF. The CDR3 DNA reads TGTGCCAGCAAGGAATTCAGCGCGTTAGAGACCCAGTACTTC.

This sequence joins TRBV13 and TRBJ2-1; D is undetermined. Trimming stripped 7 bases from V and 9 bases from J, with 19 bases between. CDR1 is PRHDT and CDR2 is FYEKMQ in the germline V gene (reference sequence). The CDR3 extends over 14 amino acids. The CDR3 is CASTPITTKGEQFF. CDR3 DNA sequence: TGTGCCAGCACCCCGATAACGACCAAAGGTGAGCAGTTCTTC.

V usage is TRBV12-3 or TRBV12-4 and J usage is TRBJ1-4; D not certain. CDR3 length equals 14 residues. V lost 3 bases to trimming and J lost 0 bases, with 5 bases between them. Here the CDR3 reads CASSFVATNEKLFF. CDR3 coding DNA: TGTGCCAGCAGTTTCGTTGCAACTAATGAAAAACTGTTTTTT.

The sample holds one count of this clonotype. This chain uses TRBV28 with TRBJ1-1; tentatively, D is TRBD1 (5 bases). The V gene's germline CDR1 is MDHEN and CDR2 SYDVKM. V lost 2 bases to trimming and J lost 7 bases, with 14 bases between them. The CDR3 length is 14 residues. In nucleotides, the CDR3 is TGTGCCAGCAGTTTAGAGGCACAGGCAAGTGAAGCTTTCTTT. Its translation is CASSLEAQASEAFF.

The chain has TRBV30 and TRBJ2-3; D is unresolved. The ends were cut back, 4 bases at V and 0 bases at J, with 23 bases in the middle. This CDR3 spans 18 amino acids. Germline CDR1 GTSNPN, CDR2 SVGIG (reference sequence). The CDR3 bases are TGTGCCTGGACCCCAATGACGGAGCTAGACCCTAGCACAGATACGCAGTATTTT. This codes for CAWTPMTELDPSTDTQYF.

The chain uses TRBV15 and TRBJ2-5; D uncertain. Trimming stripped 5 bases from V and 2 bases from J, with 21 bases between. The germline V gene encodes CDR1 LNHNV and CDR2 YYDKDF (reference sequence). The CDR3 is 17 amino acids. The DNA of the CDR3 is TGTGCCACCAGCCTATCGTGGGTGCCCAAGATACAAGAGACCCAGTACTTC. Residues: CATSLSWVPKIQETQYF.

CDR3 loop: CASDEAGLNTEAFF. As DNA, the CDR3 is TGTGCCAGCGACGAAGCGGGCCTGAACACTGAAGCTTTCTTT. The chain uses TRBV7-9 and TRBJ1-1; D unresolved. From germline, CDR1 is SEHNR and CDR2 FQNEAQ (reference sequence). The CDR3 contains 14 residues. Trimming cost V 8 bases and J 0 bases, with 13 bases left between them.

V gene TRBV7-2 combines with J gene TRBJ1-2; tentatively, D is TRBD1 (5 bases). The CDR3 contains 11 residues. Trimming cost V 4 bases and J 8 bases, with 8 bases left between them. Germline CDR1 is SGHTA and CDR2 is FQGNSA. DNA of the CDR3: TGTGCCAGCAGCTGGGGGGAGGGCTACACCTTC. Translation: CASSWGEGYTF.

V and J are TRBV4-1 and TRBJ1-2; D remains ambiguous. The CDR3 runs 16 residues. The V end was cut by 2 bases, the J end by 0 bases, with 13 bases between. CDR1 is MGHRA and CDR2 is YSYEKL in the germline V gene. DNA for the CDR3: TGCGCCAGCAGCCAAAAGCAGCCGGTGGCTAACTATGGCTACACCTTC. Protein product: CASSQKQPVANYGYTF.

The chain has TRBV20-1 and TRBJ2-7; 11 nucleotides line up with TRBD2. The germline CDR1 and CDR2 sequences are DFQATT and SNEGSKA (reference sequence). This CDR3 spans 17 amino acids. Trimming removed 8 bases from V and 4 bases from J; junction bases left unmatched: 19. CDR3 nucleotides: TGCAGTCTCGAGGGGCTAGCGGGAGGAACTACTATGTACGAGCAGTACTTC. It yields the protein CSLEGLAGGTTMYEQYF.

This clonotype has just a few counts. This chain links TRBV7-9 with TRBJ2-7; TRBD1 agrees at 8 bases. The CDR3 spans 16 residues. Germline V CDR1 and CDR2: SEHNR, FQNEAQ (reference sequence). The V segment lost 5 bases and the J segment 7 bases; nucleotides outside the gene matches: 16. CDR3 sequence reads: CASSPSTTGAHPEQYF. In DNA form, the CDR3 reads TGTGCCAGCAGCCCATCCACGACAGGGGCGCACCCTGAGCAGTACTTC.

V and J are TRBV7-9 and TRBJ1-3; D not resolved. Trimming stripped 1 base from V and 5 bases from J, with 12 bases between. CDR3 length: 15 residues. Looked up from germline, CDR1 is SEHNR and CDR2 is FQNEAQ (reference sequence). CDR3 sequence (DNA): TGTGCCAGCAGCTTAGAGCTCGGCCGGAGAAACACCATATATTTT. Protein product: CASSLELGRRNTIYF.

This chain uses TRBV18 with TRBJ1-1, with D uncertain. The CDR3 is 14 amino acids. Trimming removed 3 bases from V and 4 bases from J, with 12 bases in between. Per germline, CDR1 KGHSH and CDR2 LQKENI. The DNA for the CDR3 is TGTGCCAGCTCACCCTACCCCGGAATCACTGAAGCTTTCTTT. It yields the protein CASSPYPGITEAFF. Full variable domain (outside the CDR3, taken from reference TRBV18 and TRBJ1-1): NAGVMQNPRHLVRRRGQEARLRCSPMKGHSHVYWYRQLPEEGLKFMVYLQKENIIDESGMPKERFSAEFPKEGPSILRIQQVVRGDSAAYFCASSPYPGITEAFFGQGTRLTVV.

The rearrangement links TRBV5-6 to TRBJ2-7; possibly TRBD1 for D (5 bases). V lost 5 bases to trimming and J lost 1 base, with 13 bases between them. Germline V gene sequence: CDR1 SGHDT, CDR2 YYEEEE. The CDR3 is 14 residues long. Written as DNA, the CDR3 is TGTGCCAGCAGTTCCAGGGCCGCATCCTACGAGCAGTACTTC. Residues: CASSSRAASYEQYF.

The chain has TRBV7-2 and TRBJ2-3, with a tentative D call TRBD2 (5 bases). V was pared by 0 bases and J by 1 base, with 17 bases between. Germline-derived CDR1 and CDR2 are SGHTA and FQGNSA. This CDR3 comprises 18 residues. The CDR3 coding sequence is TGTGCCAGCAGCTTAGCGGATCGTGTTAGCGACGGCACAGATACGCAGTATTTT. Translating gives CASSLADRVSDGTDTQYF.

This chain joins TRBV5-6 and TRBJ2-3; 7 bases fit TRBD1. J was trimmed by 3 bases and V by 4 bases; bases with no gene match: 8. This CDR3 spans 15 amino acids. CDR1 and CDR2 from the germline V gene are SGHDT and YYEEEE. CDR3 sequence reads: CASSLQGVRTDTQYF. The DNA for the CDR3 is TGTGCCAGCAGCCTCCAGGGGGTGAGGACAGATACGCAGTATTTT.

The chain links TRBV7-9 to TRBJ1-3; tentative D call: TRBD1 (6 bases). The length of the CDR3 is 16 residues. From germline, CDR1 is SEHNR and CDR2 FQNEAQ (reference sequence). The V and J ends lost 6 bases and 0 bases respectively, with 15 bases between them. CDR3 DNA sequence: TGTGCCAGCAGTGGCTTGCAGGGGTTCTCTGGAAACACCATATATTTT. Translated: CASSGLQGFSGNTIYF.

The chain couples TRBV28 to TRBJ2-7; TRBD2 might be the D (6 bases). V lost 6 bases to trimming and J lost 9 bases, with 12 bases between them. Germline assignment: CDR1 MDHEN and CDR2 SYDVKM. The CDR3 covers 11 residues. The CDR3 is CASRRGSLQYF. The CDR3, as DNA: TGTGCCAGCAGACGGGGGTCCCTGCAGTACTTC.

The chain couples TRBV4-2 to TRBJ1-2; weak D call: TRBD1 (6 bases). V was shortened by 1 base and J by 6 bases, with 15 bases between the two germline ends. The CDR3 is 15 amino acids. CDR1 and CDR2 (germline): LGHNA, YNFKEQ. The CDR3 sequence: CASSQAPGVIDGYTF. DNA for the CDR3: TGTGCCAGCAGCCAAGCTCCAGGGGTTATCGATGGCTACACCTTC.

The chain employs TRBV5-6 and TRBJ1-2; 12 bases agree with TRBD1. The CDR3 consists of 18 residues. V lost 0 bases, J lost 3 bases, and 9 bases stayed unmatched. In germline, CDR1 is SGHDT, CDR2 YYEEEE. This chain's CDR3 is CASSLAGQGARRDYGYTF. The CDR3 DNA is TGTGCCAGCAGCTTGGCGGGACAGGGGGCGCGAAGAGACTATGGCTACACCTTC.

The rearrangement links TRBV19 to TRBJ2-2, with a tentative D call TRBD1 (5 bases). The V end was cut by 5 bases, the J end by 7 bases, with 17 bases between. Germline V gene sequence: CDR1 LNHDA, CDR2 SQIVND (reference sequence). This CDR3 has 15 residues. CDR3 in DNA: TGTGCCAGTAGTCCCCTCCAGGGTAACGGCGGGGAGCTGTTTTTT. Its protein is CASSPLQGNGGELFF.

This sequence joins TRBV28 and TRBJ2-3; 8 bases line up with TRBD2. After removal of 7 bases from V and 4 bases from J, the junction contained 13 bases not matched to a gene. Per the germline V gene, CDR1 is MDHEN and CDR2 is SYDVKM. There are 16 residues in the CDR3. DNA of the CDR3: TGTGCCAGCACCACACAATGGGAGCGGGAGTCAGATACGCAGTATTTT. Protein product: CASTTQWERESDTQYF. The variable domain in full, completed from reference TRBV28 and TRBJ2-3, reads DVKVTQSSRYLVKRTGEKVFLECVQDMDHENMFWYRQDPGLGLRLIYFSYDVKMKEKGDIPEGYSVSREKKERFSLILESASTNQTSMYLCASTTQWERESDTQYFGPGTRLTVL.

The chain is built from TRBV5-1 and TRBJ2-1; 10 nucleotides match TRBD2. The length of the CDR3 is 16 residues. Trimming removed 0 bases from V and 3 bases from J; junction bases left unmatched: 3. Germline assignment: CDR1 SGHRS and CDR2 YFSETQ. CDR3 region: CASSLGLAGYYNEQFF. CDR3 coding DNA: TGCGCCAGCAGCTTGGGACTAGCGGGCTACTACAATGAGCAGTTCTTC.